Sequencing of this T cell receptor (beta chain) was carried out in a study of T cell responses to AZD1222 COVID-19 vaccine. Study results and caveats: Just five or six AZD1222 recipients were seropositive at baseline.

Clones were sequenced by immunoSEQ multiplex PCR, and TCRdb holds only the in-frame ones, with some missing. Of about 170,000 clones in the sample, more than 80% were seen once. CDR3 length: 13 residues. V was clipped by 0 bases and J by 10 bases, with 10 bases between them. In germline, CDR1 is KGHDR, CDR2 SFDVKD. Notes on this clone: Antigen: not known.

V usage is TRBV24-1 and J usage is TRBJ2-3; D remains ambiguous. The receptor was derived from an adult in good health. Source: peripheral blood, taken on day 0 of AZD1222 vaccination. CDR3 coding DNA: TGTGCCACCAGTGATTTGTTAAGCCAGGCGCAGTATTTT. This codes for CATSDLLSQAQYF.